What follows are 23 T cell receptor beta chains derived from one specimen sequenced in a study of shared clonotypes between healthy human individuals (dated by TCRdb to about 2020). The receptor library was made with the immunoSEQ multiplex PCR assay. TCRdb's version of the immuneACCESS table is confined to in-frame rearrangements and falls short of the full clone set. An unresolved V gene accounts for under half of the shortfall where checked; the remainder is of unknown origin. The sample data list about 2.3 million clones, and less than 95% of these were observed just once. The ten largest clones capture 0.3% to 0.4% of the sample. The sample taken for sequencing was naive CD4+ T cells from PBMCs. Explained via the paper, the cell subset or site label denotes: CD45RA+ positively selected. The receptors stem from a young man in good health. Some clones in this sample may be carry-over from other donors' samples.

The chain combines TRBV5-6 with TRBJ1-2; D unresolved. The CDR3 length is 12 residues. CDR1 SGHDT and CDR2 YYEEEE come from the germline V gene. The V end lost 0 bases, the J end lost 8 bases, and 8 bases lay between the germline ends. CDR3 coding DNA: TGTGCCAGCAGCTTGGGGGCCGCAGGCTACACCTTC. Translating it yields CASSLGAAGYTF.

CDR3: CASTYRVGGYTF. The CDR3 bases are TGTGCCAGCACCTACAGGGTCGGCGGCTACACCTTC. This sequence joins TRBV28 and TRBJ1-2, with a tentative D call TRBD1 (6 bases). The CDR3 is made up of 12 amino acids. Trimming pared 7 bases from V and 8 bases from J, leaving 14 bases between. CDR1 MDHEN and CDR2 SYDVKM come from the germline V gene.

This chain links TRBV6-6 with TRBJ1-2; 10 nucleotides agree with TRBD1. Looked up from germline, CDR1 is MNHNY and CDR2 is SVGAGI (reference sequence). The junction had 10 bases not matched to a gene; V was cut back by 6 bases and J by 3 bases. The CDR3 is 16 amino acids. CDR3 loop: CASSRRGQGNHYGYTF. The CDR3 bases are TGTGCCAGCAGCCGGAGGGGACAGGGGAATCACTATGGCTACACCTTC.

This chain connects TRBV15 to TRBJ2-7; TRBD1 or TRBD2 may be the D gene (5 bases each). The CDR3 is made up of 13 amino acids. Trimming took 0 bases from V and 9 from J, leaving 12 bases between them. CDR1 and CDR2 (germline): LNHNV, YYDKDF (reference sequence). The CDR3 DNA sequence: TGTGCCACCAGCAGAGATCTCGAGGGGAGGCAGTACTTC. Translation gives CATSRDLEGRQYF.

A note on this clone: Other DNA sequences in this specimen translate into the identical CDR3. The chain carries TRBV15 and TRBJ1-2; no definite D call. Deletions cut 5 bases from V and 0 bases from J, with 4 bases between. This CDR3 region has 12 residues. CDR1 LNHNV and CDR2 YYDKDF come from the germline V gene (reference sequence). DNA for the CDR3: TGTGCCACCAGCGGGGCTAACTATGGCTACACCTTC. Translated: CATSGANYGYTF.

The CDR3 DNA is TGTGCCACTACCTCGAGCGATCAGCCCCAGCATTTT. Translated: CATTSSDQPQHF. The J gene is TRBJ1-5, the V gene TRBV6-1; D not resolved. The V end lost 10 bases, the J end lost 5 bases, and 12 bases lay between the germline ends. The CDR3 covers 12 residues. Germline-derived CDR1 and CDR2 are MNHNS and SASEGT.

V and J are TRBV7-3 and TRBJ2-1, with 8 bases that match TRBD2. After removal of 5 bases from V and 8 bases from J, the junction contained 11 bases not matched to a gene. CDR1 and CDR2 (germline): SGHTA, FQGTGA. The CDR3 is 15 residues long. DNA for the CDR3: TGTGCCAGCAGCCTTGTTAGCGGGATCCCCCATGAGCAGTTCTTC. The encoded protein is CASSLVSGIPHEQFF.

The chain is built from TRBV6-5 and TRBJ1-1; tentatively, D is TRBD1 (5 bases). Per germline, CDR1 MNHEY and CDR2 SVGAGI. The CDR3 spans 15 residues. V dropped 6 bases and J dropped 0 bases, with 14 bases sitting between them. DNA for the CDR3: TGTGCCAGCAGGCCTCCGGGACGGTTGAACACTGAAGCTTTCTTT. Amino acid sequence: CASRPPGRLNTEAFF.

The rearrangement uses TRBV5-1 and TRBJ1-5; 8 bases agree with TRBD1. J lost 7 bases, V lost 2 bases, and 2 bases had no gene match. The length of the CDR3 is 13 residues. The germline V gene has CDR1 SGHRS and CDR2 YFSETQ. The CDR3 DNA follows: TGCGCCAGCAGCTTAGGACAGGGCCAGCCCCAGCATTTT. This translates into CASSLGQGQPQHF.

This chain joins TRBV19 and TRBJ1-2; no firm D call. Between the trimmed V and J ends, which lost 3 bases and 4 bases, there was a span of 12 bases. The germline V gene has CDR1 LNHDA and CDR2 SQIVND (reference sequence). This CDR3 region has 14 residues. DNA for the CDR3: TGTGCCAGTAGTATCTTTCGGGAAGGCTATGGCTACACCTTC. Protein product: CASSIFREGYGYTF.

The CDR3 region is CASSFGLALQETQYF. For the CDR3, the DNA is TGTGCCAGCAGCTTTGGTTTAGCCCTCCAAGAGACCCAGTACTTC. The chain joins TRBV7-2 to TRBJ2-5; D uncertain. Germline CDR1 reads SGHTA; CDR2 reads FQGNSA. Trimming cost V 3 bases and J 1 base, with 12 bases left between them. The CDR3 runs to 15 residues.

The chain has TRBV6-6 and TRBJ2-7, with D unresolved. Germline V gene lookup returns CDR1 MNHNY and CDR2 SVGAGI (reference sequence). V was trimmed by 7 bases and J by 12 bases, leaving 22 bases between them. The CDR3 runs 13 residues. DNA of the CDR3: TGTGCCAGCACCGTTACGGTTTTTACGCCGCCGTACTTC. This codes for CASTVTVFTPPYF.

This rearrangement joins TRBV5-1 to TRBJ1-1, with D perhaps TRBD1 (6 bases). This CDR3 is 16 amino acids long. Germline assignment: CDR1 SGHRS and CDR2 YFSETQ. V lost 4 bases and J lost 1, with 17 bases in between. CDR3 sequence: CASSLSLGGGNTEAFF. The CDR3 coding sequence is TGCGCCAGCAGCCTCTCCCTCGGGGGCGGGAACACTGAAGCTTTCTTT.

The CDR3 nucleotides are TGTGCCAGTAGTAACCGGGGGGGTAACACTGAAGCTTTCTTT. This translates into CASSNRGGNTEAFF. J is TRBJ1-1 and V is TRBV19; a possible D gene is TRBD1 (5 bases). This CDR3 spans 14 amino acids. Trimming cost V 4 bases and J 2 bases, with 11 bases left between them. CDR1 and CDR2 from the germline V gene are LNHDA and SQIVND (reference sequence).

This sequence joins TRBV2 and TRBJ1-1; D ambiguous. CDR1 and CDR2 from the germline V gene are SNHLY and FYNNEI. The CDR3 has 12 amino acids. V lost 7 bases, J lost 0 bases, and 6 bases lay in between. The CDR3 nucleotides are TGTGCCAGCACGATAATGAACACTGAAGCTTTCTTT. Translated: CASTIMNTEAFF.

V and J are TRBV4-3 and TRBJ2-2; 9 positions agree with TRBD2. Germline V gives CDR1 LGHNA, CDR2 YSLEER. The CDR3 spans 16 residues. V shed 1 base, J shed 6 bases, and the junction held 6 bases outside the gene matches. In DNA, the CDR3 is TGCGCCAGCAGCCAAGTGTCGGGCGGGAGGGCCGGGGAGCTGTTTTTT. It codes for CASSQVSGGRAGELFF.

For the CDR3, the DNA is TGTGCCAGCAGTGAGGGATACAGGCGGGATGAAAAACTGTTTTTT. It specifies CASSEGYRRDEKLFF. The chain has TRBV25-1 and TRBJ1-4; D may be TRBD1 (5 bases). The CDR3 runs to 15 residues. The germline V and J ends were trimmed by 3 bases and 6 bases, with 14 bases remaining between them. The germline V gene has CDR1 MGHDK and CDR2 SYGVNS.

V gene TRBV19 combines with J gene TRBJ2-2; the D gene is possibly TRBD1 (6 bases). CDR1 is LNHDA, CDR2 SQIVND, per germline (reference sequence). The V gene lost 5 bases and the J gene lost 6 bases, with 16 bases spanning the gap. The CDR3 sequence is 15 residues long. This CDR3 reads CASSFTGLKSGELFF. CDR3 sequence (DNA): TGTGCCAGTAGTTTTACAGGGTTGAAGTCCGGGGAGCTGTTTTTT.

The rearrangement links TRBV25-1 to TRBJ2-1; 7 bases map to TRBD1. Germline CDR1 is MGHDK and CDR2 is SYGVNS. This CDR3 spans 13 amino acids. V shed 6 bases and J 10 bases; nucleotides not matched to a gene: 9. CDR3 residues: CASSPTGPMEQFF. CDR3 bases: TGTGCCAGCAGCCCGACAGGGCCCATGGAGCAGTTCTTC.

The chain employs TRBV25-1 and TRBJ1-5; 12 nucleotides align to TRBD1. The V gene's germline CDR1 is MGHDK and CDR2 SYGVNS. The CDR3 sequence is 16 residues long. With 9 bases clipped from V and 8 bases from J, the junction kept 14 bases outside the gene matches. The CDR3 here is CAREPRDRGHLEPQHF. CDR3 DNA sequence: TGTGCCAGAGAACCCAGGGACAGGGGGCATCTGGAGCCCCAGCATTTT.

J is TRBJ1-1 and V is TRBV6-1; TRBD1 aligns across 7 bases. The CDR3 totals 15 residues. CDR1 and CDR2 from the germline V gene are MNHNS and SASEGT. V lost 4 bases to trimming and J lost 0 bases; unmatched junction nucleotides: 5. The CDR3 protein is CASSGGQFMNTEAFF. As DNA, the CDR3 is TGTGCCAGCAGTGGGGGACAGTTCATGAACACTGAAGCTTTCTTT.

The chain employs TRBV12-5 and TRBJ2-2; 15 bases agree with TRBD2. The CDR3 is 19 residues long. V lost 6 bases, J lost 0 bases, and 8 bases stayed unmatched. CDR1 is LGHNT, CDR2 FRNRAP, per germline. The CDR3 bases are TGTGCTAGTGGGGCCGTCGGACTAGCGGGAGGGGCGAACACCGGGGAGCTGTTTTTT. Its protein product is CASGAVGLAGGANTGELFF.

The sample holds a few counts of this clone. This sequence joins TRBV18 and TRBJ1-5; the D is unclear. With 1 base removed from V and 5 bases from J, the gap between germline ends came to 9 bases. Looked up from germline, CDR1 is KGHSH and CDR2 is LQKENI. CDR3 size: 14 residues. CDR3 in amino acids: CASSPQGSYQPQHF. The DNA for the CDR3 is TGTGCCAGCTCACCACAGGGCTCCTATCAGCCCCAGCATTTT.